These 19 T cell receptor beta chains share one sample of origin, sequenced in a study of early T cells in non-severe SARS-CoV-2 infection. TCRdb reprocessed the 5' RACE reads via MiXCR and lists one record per CDR3 protein. The sample lists about 110,000 distinct CDR3 sequences, roughly an eighth seen once, with less than 3.5% in the top ten. The sequencing input was whole blood. The receptors originated from an adult who was a healthcare worker with PCR-confirmed SARS-CoV-2 infection or an uninfected control (not recorded which).

This clonotype was seen repeatedly, ten times or more. The rearrangement links TRBV6-5 to TRBJ2-4; 8 nucleotides match TRBD1. CDR1 is MNHEY and CDR2 is SVGAGI in the germline V gene. This CDR3 has 15 amino acids. V was clipped by 2 bases and J by 8 bases; unmatched bases: 8. As DNA, the CDR3 is TGTGCCAGCAGTTACGGACAGGGATTAAGAGACATTCAGTACTTC. Encoded protein: CASSYGQGLRDIQYF.

V usage is TRBV12-3 or TRBV12-4 and J usage is TRBJ2-1, with D possibly matching TRBD2 (7 bases). The CDR3 runs to 14 residues. V was pared by 7 bases and J by 8 bases, with 18 bases between. This chain's CDR3 is CASTWGGHPDEQFF. The CDR3 region has the DNA TGTGCCAGCACTTGGGGGGGCCATCCCGATGAGCAGTTCTTC.

The chain couples TRBV20-1 to TRBJ1-4; D is ambiguous. Trimming cost V 3 bases and J 0 bases, with 11 bases left between them. Germline V lookup: CDR1 DFQATT, CDR2 SNEGSKA (reference sequence). The CDR3 loop spans 15 amino acids. As DNA, the CDR3 is TGCAGTGCTAGTCCAGCAGGCGCAACTAATGAAAAACTGTTTTTT. Its translation: CSASPAGATNEKLFF.

This clonotype was seen at least ten times. The V gene is TRBV11-3, the J gene TRBJ1-1, with TRBD1 identical over 7 bases. This CDR3 region has 18 residues. Trimming took 2 bases from V and 1 from J; bases not matched to a gene: 13. Germline V CDR1 and CDR2: SGHNT, YENEEA. CDR3 sequence: CASSLSPLDRDWNTEAFF. The CDR3 DNA sequence: TGTGCCAGCAGCTTATCCCCCCTCGACAGGGATTGGAACACTGAAGCTTTCTTT. Together with reference TRBV11-3 and TRBJ1-1, the CDR3 gives the full variable domain: EAGVVQSPRYKIIEKKQPVAFWCNPISGHNTLYWYLQNLGQGPELLIRYENEEAVDDSQLPKDRFSAERLKGVDSTLKIQPAELGDSAVYLCASSLSPLDRDWNTEAFFGQGTRLTVV.

The chain links TRBV11-2 to TRBJ2-1; tentatively, D is TRBD2 (6 bases). The CDR3 spans 16 residues. Germline assignment: CDR1 SGHAT and CDR2 FQNNGV. The ends were cut back, 5 bases at V and 4 bases at J, with 18 bases in the middle. The CDR3 loop reads CASSQNREPAYNEQFF. The CDR3 DNA reads TGTGCCAGCAGCCAAAACCGGGAGCCCGCTTACAATGAGCAGTTCTTC.

This chain uses TRBV7-3 with TRBJ2-2; TRBD2 matches at 8 bases. V lost 4 bases and J lost 2; bases outside the gene matches: 6. Per the germline V gene, CDR1 is SGHTA and CDR2 is FQGTGA. The CDR3 runs 16 residues. The CDR3 bases are TGTGCCAGCAGCTCCAGCGGGAGAAGTAACACCGGGGAGCTGTTTTTT. This sequence encodes CASSSSGRSNTGELFF.

Ten or more counts support this clonotype. V usage is TRBV7-9 and J usage is TRBJ2-3, with D unclear. Germline CDR1 reads SEHNR; CDR2 reads FQNEAQ (reference sequence). The CDR3 spans 12 residues. V lost 4 bases and J lost 6, with 8 bases in between. CDR3 residues: CASSWPPDTQYF. CDR3 in DNA: TGTGCCAGCAGCTGGCCCCCGGATACGCAGTATTTT. Based on the CDR3 plus reference TRBV7-9 and TRBJ2-3, the full variable domain is DTGVSQNPRHKITKRGQNVTFRCDPISEHNRLYWYRQTLGQGPEFLTYFQNEAQLEKSRLLSDRFSAERPKGSFSTLEIQRTEQGDSAMYLCASSWPPDTQYFGPGTRLTVL.

The sample holds many counts of this clonotype. The chain is built from TRBV7-3 and TRBJ2-1; 11 bases are shared with TRBD2. This CDR3 spans 15 amino acids. The ends lost 5 bases at V and 8 bases at J; junction bases unmatched: 8. Germline lookup yields CDR1 SGHTA and CDR2 FQGTGA. CDR3 region: CASSQGLAGGDEQFF. CDR3 coding DNA: TGTGCCAGCAGCCAGGGGCTAGCGGGGGGCGATGAGCAGTTCTTC.

V usage is TRBV29-1 and J usage is TRBJ2-3, with 7 bases that match TRBD2. Losses at the gene ends were 2 bases for V and 8 bases for J; bases not matched to a gene: 10. Germline CDR1 is SQVTM and CDR2 is ANQGSEA. The CDR3 totals 14 residues. CDR3 sequence reads: CSVETSLAGVTQYF. CDR3 coding DNA: TGCAGCGTTGAAACCAGCTTAGCGGGTGTTACGCAGTATTTT.

The rearrangement uses TRBV12-3 or TRBV12-4 and TRBJ1-1; D is ambiguous. The CDR3 extends over 11 amino acids. Trimming pared 2 bases from V and 10 bases from J, leaving 8 bases between. The CDR3 sequence is CASSLRAGAFF. The CDR3 DNA is TGTGCCAGCAGTTTAAGGGCGGGAGCTTTCTTT.

This clonotype came up a few times. The CDR3 region has the DNA TGTGCCAGCAGCGTACCCACAGGGATGTCGGGGGCCAACGTCCTGACTTTC. Translating it yields CASSVPTGMSGANVLTF. The J gene is TRBJ2-6, the V gene TRBV7-8; TRBD1 might be the D (6 bases). Germline CDR1 SGHVS, CDR2 FQNEAQ. Trimming stripped 5 bases from V and 4 bases from J, with 18 bases between. The CDR3 runs to 17 residues.

This clonotype was recorded a few times. The chain recombines TRBV10-3 with TRBJ1-2; 10 nucleotides line up with TRBD1. Germline V gene sequence: CDR1 ENHRY, CDR2 SYGVKD. The CDR3 has 12 amino acids. The J segment lost 6 bases and the V segment lost 10 bases, leaving 5 bases of the junction unmatched. The CDR3 sequence is CATSGTGDGYTF. As DNA, the CDR3 is TGTGCCACCTCTGGGACAGGGGATGGCTACACCTTC.

This clonotype was counted a few times. This chain links TRBV6-2 or TRBV6-3 with TRBJ2-1; 9 nucleotides line up with TRBD2. Germline V gene sequence: CDR1 MNHEY, CDR2 SVGEGT. The CDR3 sequence is 15 residues long. Trimming removed 6 bases from V and 2 bases from J; junction bases left unmatched: 5. CDR3 loop: CASSQLAGTYNEQFF. The CDR3, as DNA: TGTGCCAGCAGCCAGCTAGCGGGAACCTACAATGAGCAGTTCTTC.

The chain combines TRBV12-3 or TRBV12-4 with TRBJ1-1, with a possible D match to TRBD1 (6 bases). V dropped 8 bases and J dropped 3 bases, with 10 bases sitting between them. This CDR3 comprises 12 residues. The CDR3 DNA reads TGTGCCAGCCTGAGGGGGGACACTGAAGCTTTCTTT. It translates to CASLRGDTEAFF.

The chain links TRBV5-1 to TRBJ2-7; D perhaps matches TRBD1 (6 bases). Germline V gives CDR1 SGHRS, CDR2 YFSETQ. The V end lost 0 bases, the J end lost 5 bases, and 12 bases lay between the germline ends. This CDR3 is built from 14 residues. The CDR3 DNA reads TGCGCCAGCAGCTTGGGCCGGACAGACAACGAGCAGTACTTC. It translates to CASSLGRTDNEQYF.

This clonotype was counted many times. The chain carries TRBV28 and TRBJ1-5, with a possible D match to TRBD1 (6 bases). This CDR3 is built from 14 residues. The V gene lost 6 bases and the J gene lost 6 bases, with 15 bases spanning the gap. The V gene's germline CDR1 is MDHEN and CDR2 SYDVKM. CDR3 sequence: CASRPNRVGQPQHF. For the CDR3, the DNA is TGTGCCAGCAGACCCAACAGGGTCGGTCAGCCCCAGCATTTT.

This clonotype was observed a handful of times. The genes are TRBV6-5 and TRBJ2-1, with TRBD2 matching 8 bases. V was pared by 5 bases and J by 9 bases, with 9 bases of the junction left unmatched. The length of the CDR3 is 14 residues. The germline gives CDR1 MNHEY, CDR2 SVGAGI. The CDR3 loop is CASSPAASGFEQFF. For the CDR3, the DNA is TGTGCCAGCAGTCCGGCAGCTAGCGGGTTTGAGCAGTTCTTC.

This clonotype was observed many times. V gene TRBV3-1 combines with J gene TRBJ1-2, with D unresolved. The CDR3 covers 15 residues. V gave up 3 bases and J gave up 8 bases, with 19 bases separating them. CDR1 and CDR2 from the germline V gene are LGHDT and YNNKEL (reference sequence). CDR3 nucleotides: TGTGCCAGCAGCCATTCCAGAGTCGACGCCCAAGGCTACACCTTC. Translated, it gives CASSHSRVDAQGYTF.

This clonotype was picked up many times. This sequence joins TRBV6-2 or TRBV6-3 and TRBJ2-1, with D possibly TRBD2 on 6 matching bases. The CDR3 consists of 15 residues. Germline-derived CDR1 and CDR2 are MNHEY and SVGEGT. Trimming removed 7 bases from V and 0 bases from J, with 13 bases in between. CDR3: CASNLLADSYNEQFF. CDR3 sequence (DNA): TGTGCCAGCAATCTATTAGCGGACTCCTACAATGAGCAGTTCTTC.